A single T cell receptor beta chain is shown here with its context. The CDR3 covers 14 residues. After removal of 3 bases from V and 6 bases from J, the junction contained 5 bases not matched to a gene. Germline V gene data show CDR1 as LNHNV and CDR2 as YYDKDF (reference sequence). The age range of participants was 18 to 89 years, with residence in roughly 25 US areas. Cohorts were based on clinical histories the participants reported. Cohort 3 recovery required two negative PCRs, clearance, or symptom resolution. The data originate from a study of blood T cell repertoires in COVID-19. Study summary: Samples of COVID-19 (acute and convalescent) were obtained from the United States, Italy and Spain.

The repertoire was sequenced with immunoSEQ multiplex PCR; TCRdb's copy has only in-frame clones and lacks some. The repertoire holds around 500,000 clones, with 70% to 90% as singletons. This sequence joins TRBV15 and TRBJ2-1; 7 nucleotides match TRBD2. The receptor was derived from a middle-aged woman who had recovered from COVID-19. Sequenced input: PBMCs or T cells enriched from blood (not recorded which). Here the CDR3 reads CATSSFSSGNEQFF. The CDR3 nucleotides are TGTGCCACCAGCAGCTTCTCTAGCGGCAATGAGCAGTTCTTC.